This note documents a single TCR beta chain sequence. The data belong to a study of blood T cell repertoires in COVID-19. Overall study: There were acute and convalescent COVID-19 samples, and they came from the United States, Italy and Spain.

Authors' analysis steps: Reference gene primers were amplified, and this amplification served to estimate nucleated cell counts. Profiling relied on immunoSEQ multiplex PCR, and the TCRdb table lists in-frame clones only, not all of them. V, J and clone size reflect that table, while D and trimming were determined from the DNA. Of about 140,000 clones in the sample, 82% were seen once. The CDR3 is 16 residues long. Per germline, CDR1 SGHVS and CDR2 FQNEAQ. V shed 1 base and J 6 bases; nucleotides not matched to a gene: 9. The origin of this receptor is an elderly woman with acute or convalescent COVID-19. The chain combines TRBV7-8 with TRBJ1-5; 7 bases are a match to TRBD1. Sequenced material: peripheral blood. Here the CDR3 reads CASSLVRSGGGQPQHF. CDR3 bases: TGTGCCAGCAGCTTAGTTAGATCAGGGGGAGGTCAGCCCCAGCATTTT.